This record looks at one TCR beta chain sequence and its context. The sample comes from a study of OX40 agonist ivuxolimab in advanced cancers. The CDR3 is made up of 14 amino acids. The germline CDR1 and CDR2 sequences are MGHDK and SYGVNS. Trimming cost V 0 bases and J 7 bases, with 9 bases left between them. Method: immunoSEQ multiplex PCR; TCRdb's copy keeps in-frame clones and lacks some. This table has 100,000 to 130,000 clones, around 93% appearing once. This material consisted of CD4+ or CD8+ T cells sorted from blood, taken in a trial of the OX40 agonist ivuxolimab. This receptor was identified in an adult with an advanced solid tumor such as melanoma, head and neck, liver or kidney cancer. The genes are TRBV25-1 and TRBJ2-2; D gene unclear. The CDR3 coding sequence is TGTGCCAGCAGTGAATATTCTCTGGGCGGGGAGCTGTTTTTT. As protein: CASSEYSLGGELFF. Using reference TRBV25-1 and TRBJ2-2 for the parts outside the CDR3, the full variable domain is EADIYQTPRYLVIGTGKKITLECSQTMGHDKMYWYQQDPGMELHLIHYSYGVNSTEKGDLSSESTVSRIRTEHFPLTLESARPSHTSQYLCASSEYSLGGELFFGEGSRLTVL.